The entry below describes one TCR beta chain. The antigen is unknown. This entry belongs to a study of T cell responses to AZD1222 COVID-19 vaccine. Across the whole study: Second doses that came at about 4 or about 12 weeks were put together.

Germline lookup yields CDR1 SGDLS and CDR2 YYNGEE. The CDR3 consists of 15 residues. The V end lost 1 base, the J end lost 4 bases, and 11 bases lay between the germline ends. Only in-frame clones appear in the TCRdb table, and some are missing; sequencing was by immunoSEQ multiplex PCR. The data hold approximately 190,000 clones, with about nine tenths observed a single time. Study results and caveats: The reported proportion of spike-specific TCRs targeting unmutated variant regions was nearly half. Clonal diversity was possibly underestimated, and white British individuals and females predominated among donors.

The specimen was peripheral blood, collected on day 0 of AZD1222 vaccination. V and J are TRBV9 and TRBJ2-2, with D possibly TRBD1 on 6 matching bases. The TCR originated in an adult in good health. The CDR3 DNA reads TGTGCCAGCAGCGTATCAGGGACAACCACCGGGGAGCTGTTTTTT. This translates into CASSVSGTTTGELFF.